The entry below gives a single TCR beta chain sequence along with its context. Its target is unknown. This entry belongs to a study of beta chain features in type 1 diabetes. Turning to the study itself: In all, approximately 100,000,000 sorted cells from all samples were analyzed.

Study outcomes and limitations: These data did not resolve whether HLA type affects TCRB rearrangement. When Type 1 diabetes patients were examined, their TCRB CDR3s proved moderately but significantly shorter in all four CD4+ subsets.

Isolated RNA was reverse transcribed in full, so expressed TCRB transcripts were sequenced. Assay: immunoSEQ multiplex PCR; the TCRdb copy retains only in-frame clones and omits some. The sample includes about 650,000 clones, 9.5% to 15% of them seen just once. Germline CDR1 SGHDT, CDR2 YYEEEE. Trimming cost V 0 bases and J 5 bases, with 12 bases left between them. The CDR3 extends over 14 amino acids. Staining for CD45RO/CCR7/CD25/CD127/CD95/CD27 allowed sorting of CD4+ naive, central memory, regulatory and stem cell-like memory cells. The V call is TRBV5-6, the J call TRBJ2-7; weak D call: TRBD2 (6 bases). The material sequenced was naive CD4+ T cells from blood. This receptor was obtained from a man aged 25 to 40 with type 1 diabetes. CDR3 loop: CASSLAGGTDEQYF. Written as DNA, the CDR3 is TGTGCCAGCAGCTTGGCTGGGGGGACGGACGAGCAGTACTTC.